This T cell receptor (beta chain) stems from a study of OX40 agonist ivuxolimab in advanced cancers. A note on the overall study: Ivuxolimab was an agonistic, fully human IgG2 monoclonal antibody directed against OX40 (CD134), a costimulatory receptor. Intravenous ivuxolimab was administered to patients every 2 weeks at six dose levels: 0.01, 0.1, 0.3, 1.5, 3 and 10 mg/kg. Of the approximately 53 patients in dose escalation, around 20 had hepatocellular carcinoma, some 15 had melanoma, 9 had renal cell carcinoma and 9 had head and neck cancer. In the dose-escalation cohort, approximately 83% of patients were male, and the mean age was roughly 60 years with a range of 23 to 79. Prior anti-PD-1, anti-PD-L1 or anti-CTLA-4 therapy was permitted, and checkpoint inhibitors had been received by about 36% of dose-escalation patients. Partial responses occurred in three dose-escalation patients: two with cutaneous melanoma and one with hepatocellular carcinoma. The point of sequencing TCRbeta in the periphery was to test whether ivuxolimab changed TCR sequence diversity and drove clonal T-cell expansion. The paper describes the monotherapy dose-escalation part (N ≈ 52 patients) of the phase I trial of ivuxolimab. Here is what the overall study found, with its caveats: Clonal expansion of both CD4+ and CD8+ blood T cells was observed from baseline to week 6 at doses 0.1 to 3.0 mg/kg. Antigen specificity was not determined for the clonally expanded peripheral T cells. Partial responders in the 0.1-3.0 mg/kg groups had among the lowest normalized peripheral clonal expansion, especially among CD8+ T cells. Low levels of normalized T-cell clonal expansion were also shown by some nonresponding patients. After ivuxolimab, CD8+ T cells had more expanded clones than CD4+ T cells on average.

Reading from cysteine to phenylalanine, the CDR3 counts 14 amino acids. Just the 42-base CDR3 DNA is kept, in frame starting at base 1. Relative to germline, V is 8 bases shorter and J is 2 bases shorter, with 15 bases between their ends. CDR1 and CDR2, looked up from the germline V gene, are MNHNS and SASEGT. Genomic DNA was extracted from sorted cells for sequencing of the TCRbeta CDR3 region. The immunoSEQ Assay was used to sequence the TCRbeta CDR3 regions. Sourced from immuneACCESS, this table was stored by TCRdb with only in-frame sequences that have V and J called. A share of the clones is absent; for the studies checked, an unresolved V gene accounts for under half, and the remainder has no known explanation. Present in this sample are about 53,000 clones, around 79% of which were seen just once. The top ten clonotypes cover more than 0.9% of the sample. The trial excluded patients who had a history of autoimmune disease or who were on systemic immunosuppression. Peripheral blood for TCR sequencing was drawn from every dose cohort at baseline, at cycle 4 day 1 and at cycle 7 day 1. Samples were obtained from an open-label, multicenter, first-in-human phase I dose-escalation trial of ivuxolimab. Adults with locally advanced or metastatic head and neck squamous cell, hepatocellular, melanoma or renal cell carcinoma were enrolled in the trial. Before TCR sequencing, CD4+ and CD8+ T cells were separately sorted from peripheral blood.

Concerning this clone itself: Its antigen is unknown. No per-base quality is available; no much larger clone lies one base away.

The rearranged segments are TRBV6-1 and TRBJ1-1, and the D gene may be TRBD1, 6 bases matching. Sequenced material: CD4+ or CD8+ T cells sorted from blood, taken in a trial of the OX40 agonist ivuxolimab. The TCR was taken from an adult with an advanced solid tumor such as melanoma, head and neck, liver or kidney cancer. The nucleotides read TGTGCCAGCCTAGAATGGACAGTTAACACTGAAGCTTTCTTT. This gives the protein CASLEWTVNTEAFF.